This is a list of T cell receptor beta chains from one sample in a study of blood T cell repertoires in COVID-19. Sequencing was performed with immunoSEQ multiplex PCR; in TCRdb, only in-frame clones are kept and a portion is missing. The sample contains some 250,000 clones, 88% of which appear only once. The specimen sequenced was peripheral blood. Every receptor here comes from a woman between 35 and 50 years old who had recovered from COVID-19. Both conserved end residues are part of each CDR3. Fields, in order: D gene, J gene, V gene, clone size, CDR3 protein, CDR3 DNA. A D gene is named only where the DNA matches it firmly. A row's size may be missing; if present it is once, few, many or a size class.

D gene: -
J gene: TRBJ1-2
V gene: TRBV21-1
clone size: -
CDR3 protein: CASSTRWGYTF
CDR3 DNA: TGTGCCAGCAGCACACGGTGGGGCTACACCTTC

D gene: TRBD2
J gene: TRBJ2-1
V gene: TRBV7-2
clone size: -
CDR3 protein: CASSLGLAEGEQFF
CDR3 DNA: TGTGCCAGCAGCTTAGGGCTAGCGGAGGGTGAGCAGTTCTTC

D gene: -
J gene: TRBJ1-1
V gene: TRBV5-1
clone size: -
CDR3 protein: CASSTRPQGLNTEAFF
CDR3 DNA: TGCGCCAGCAGCACCCGACCCCAGGGACTAAACACTGAAGCTTTCTTT

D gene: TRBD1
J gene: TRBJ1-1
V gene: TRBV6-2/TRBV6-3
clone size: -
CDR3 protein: CASSYSITGASMNTEAFF
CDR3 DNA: TGTGCCAGCAGTTACTCGATTACAGGGGCATCCATGAACACTGAAGCTTTCTTT

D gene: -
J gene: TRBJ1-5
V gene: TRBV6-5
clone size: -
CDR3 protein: CASRPIGGVGQPQHF
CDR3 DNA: TGTGCCAGCAGACCAATTGGGGGGGTGGGTCAGCCCCAGCATTTT

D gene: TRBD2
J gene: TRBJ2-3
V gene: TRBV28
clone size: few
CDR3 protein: CASSRVEGRETQYF
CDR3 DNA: TGTGCCAGCAGCCGAGTAGAGGGGCGGGAGACGCAGTATTTT

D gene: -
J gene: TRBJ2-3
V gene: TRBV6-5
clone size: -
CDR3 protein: CASSTSGSTDTQYF
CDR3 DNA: TGTGCCAGCAGCACGAGCGGGAGCACAGATACGCAGTATTTT

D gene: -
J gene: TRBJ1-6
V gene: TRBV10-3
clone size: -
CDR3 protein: CAFTGGKEDNSPLHF
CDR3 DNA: TGTGCCTTCACGGGGGGGAAGGAGGATAATTCACCCCTCCACTTT

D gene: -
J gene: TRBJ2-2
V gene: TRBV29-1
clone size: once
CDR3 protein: CSVGSQGASGAPTGELFF
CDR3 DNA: TGCAGCGTTGGGTCCCAGGGGGCTAGCGGAGCCCCCACCGGGGAGCTGTTTTTT

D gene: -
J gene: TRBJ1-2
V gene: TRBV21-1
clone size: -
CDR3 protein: CASSKSSQGACVGYTF
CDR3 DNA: TGTGCCAGCAGCAAATCGTCCCAGGGGGCATGTGTAGGCTACACCTTC

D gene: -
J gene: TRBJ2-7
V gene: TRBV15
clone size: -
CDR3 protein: CATSRPQAGISYEQYF
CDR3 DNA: TGTGCCACCAGCAGACCCCAGGCGGGGATCTCCTACGAGCAGTACTTC

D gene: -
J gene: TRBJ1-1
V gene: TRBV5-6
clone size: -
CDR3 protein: CASSLAQGGFGTEAFF
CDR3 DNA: TGTGCCAGCAGCTTGGCGCAGGGTGGGTTCGGCACTGAAGCTTTCTTT

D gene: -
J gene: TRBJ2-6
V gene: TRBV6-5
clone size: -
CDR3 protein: CASRLGSSGANVLTF
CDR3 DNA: TGTGCCAGCCGGTTGGGGAGCTCTGGGGCCAACGTCCTGACTTTC

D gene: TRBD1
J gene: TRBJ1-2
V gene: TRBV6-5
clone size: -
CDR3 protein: CASRFRGLYYGYTF
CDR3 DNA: TGTGCCAGCAGGTTCAGGGGGTTATACTATGGCTACACCTTC

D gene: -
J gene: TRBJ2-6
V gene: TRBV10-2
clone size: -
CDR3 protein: CASSASLGAGANVLTF
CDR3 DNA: TGCGCCAGCAGCGCGAGTCTGGGGGCCGGGGCCAACGTCCTGACTTTC

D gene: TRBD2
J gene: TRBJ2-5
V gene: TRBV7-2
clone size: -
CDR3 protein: CASSPGRALAGSETQYF
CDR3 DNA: TGTGCCAGCAGCCCCGGCCGAGCACTAGCGGGATCCGAGACCCAGTACTTC

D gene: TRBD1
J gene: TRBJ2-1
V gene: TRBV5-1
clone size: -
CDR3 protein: CASSLVGQGAVDEQFF
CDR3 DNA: TGCGCCAGCAGCTTGGTCGGACAGGGGGCGGTGGATGAGCAGTTCTTC

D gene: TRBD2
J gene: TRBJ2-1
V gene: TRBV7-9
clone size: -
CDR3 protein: CASRSGGPLADYNEQFF
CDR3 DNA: TGTGCCAGCAGGTCCGGGGGCCCACTAGCGGACTACAATGAGCAGTTCTTC

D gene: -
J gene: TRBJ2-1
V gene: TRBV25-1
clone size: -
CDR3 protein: CASSEWGVTYNEQFF
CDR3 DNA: TGTGCCAGCAGTGAATGGGGGGTCACCTACAATGAGCAGTTCTTC

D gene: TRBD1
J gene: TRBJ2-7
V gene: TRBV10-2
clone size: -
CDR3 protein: CASSEGAGARYEQYF
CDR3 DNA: TGCGCCAGCAGCGAGGGGGCAGGGGCCAGGTACGAGCAGTACTTC

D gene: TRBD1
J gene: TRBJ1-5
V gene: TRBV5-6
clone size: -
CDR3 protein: CASSLGFGTGRQPQHF
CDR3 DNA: TGTGCCAGCAGCTTGGGCTTCGGGACAGGTCGGCAGCCCCAGCATTTT

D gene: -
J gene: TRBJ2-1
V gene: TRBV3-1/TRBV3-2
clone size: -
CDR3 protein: CASSLQGGGPIVPQFF
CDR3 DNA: TGTGCCAGCAGCCTACAGGGCGGCGGACCCATCGTCCCGCAGTTCTTC

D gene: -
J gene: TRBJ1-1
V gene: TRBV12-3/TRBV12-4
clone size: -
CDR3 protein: CASSPGSTEAFF
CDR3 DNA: TGTGCCAGCAGCCCGGGGTCCACTGAAGCTTTCTTT

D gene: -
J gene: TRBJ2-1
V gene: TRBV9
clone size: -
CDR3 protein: CASSPGSGAYNEQFF
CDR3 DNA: TGTGCCAGCAGCCCGGGGAGCGGAGCCTACAATGAGCAGTTCTTC

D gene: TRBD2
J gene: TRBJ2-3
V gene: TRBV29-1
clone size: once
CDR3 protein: CSAEGGPGLAGLADTQYF
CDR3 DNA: TGCAGCGCTGAGGGGGGCCCCGGACTAGCGGGGTTGGCAGATACGCAGTATTTT

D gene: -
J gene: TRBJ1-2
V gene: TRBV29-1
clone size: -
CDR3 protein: CSARDTNYGYTF
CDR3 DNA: TGCAGCGCCCGGGACACCAACTATGGCTACACCTTC

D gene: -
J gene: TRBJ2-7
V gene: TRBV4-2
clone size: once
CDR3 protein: CASSLEGGISYEQYF
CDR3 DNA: TGTGCCAGCAGCCTCGAAGGCGGGATCTCCTACGAGCAGTACTTC

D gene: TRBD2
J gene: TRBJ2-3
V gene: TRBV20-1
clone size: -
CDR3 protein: CSARPGGTQYF
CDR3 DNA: TGCAGTGCCAGGCCGGGAGGGACGCAGTATTTT

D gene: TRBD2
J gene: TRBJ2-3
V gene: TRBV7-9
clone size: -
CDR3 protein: CASSLGTSGSTDTQYF
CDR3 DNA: TGTGCCAGCAGCTTAGGGACTAGCGGCAGCACAGATACGCAGTATTTT

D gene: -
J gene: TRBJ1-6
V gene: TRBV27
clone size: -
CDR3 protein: CASSFSGVGSPLHF
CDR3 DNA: TGTGCCAGCAGTTTTTCGGGGGTCGGCTCACCCCTCCACTTT

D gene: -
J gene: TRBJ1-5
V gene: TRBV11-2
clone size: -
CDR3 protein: CASSLEGRQPQHF
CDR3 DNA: TGTGCCAGCAGCTTAGAGGGGCGGCAGCCCCAGCATTTT

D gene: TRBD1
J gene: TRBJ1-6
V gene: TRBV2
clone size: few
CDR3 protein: CASSPDRASDSPLHF
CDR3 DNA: TGTGCCAGCAGCCCCGACAGGGCATCGGATTCACCCCTCCACTTT

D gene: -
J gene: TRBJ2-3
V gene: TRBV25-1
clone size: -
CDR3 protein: CASSEGGFVGFTDTQYF
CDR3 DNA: TGTGCCAGCAGTGAGGGGGGTTTTGTGGGATTCACAGATACGCAGTATTTT

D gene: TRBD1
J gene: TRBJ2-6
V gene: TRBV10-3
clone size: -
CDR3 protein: CATGDRVSSGANVLTF
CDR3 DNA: TGTGCCACAGGGGACAGGGTCTCTTCTGGGGCCAACGTCCTGACTTTC

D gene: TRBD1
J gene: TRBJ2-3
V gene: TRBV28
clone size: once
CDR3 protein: CASSLSPRQGRHTQYF
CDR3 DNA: TGTGCCAGCAGTTTATCCCCTCGACAGGGTCGACATACGCAGTATTTT

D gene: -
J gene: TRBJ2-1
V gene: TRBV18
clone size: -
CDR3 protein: CASSGAGVPFF
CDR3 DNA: TGTGCCAGCTCGGGGGCGGGAGTGCCGTTCTTC

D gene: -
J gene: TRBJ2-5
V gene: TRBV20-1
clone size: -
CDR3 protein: CSARAGETQYF
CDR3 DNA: TGCAGTGCTAGGGCGGGGGAGACCCAGTACTTC

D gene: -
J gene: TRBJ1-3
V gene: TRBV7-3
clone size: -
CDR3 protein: CASSPAGTGNTIYF
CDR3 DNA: TGTGCCAGCAGCCCCGCGGGAACTGGAAACACCATATATTTT

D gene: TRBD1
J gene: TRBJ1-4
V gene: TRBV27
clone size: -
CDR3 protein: CASSRTGGSANEKLFF
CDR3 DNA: TGTGCCAGCAGTAGGACAGGGGGTTCGGCTAATGAAAAACTGTTTTTT

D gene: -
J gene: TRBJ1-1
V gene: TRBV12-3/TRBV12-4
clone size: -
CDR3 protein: CASSLRGSSGAFF
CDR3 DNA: TGTGCCAGCAGTTTAAGGGGGTCTTCCGGAGCTTTCTTT

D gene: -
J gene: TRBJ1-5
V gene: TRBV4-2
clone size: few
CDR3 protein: CASSQATGSNQPQHF
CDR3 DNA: TGTGCCAGCAGCCAGGCCACAGGAAGCAATCAGCCCCAGCATTTT

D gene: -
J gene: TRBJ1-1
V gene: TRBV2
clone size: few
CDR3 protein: CASSLGTDAFF
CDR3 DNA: TGTGCCAGCAGTTTGGGGACTGATGCTTTCTTT

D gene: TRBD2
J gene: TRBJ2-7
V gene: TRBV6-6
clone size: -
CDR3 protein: CASSYWDPGGEQYF
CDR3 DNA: TGTGCCAGCAGTTACTGGGACCCCGGGGGGGAGCAGTACTTC

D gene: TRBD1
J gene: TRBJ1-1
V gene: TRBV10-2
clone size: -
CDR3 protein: CASRKDRGPEAFF
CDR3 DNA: TGCGCCAGCAGGAAGGACAGGGGGCCTGAAGCTTTCTTT

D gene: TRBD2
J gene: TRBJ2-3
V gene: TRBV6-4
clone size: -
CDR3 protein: CASSDGPTSGSRPQYF
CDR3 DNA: TGTGCCAGCAGTGACGGGCCTACTAGCGGGAGCCGCCCGCAGTATTTT